This T cell receptor beta chain was recorded in a study of blood T cell repertoires in COVID-19. Across the study: PBMCs, B-cell-depleted T cells, or T cells provided the cDNA or gDNA that made up the material.

Study processing details: Reference gene primers were amplified, and this amplification served to estimate nucleated cell counts. The method was immunoSEQ multiplex PCR; TCRdb's version includes in-frame clones alone and lacks a portion of them. The V and J calls and clone size are taken from that table; D and trimming were inferred from the DNA. This sample has over 250,000 clones, with approximately 83% found just once. This clone has only one observation. V shed 6 bases and J shed 6 bases, with 6 bases lying between them. Germline loops: CDR1 ENHRY, CDR2 SYGVKD. The CDR3 is 11 residues long. The origin of this receptor is a woman aged 45-65 years who had recovered from COVID-19. What was sequenced was peripheral blood. This chain uses TRBV10-3 with TRBJ1-5; D is uncertain. Written as DNA, the CDR3 is TGTGCCATCAGGGCTCCTCAGCCCCAGCATTTT. Residues: CAIRAPQPQHF.